This T cell receptor (beta chain) was obtained from a study of blood T cell repertoires in COVID-19. This table comes from immunoSEQ multiplex PCR, and its TCRdb copy is limited to in-frame clones, with some not included. This table has about 130,000 clones, approximately 77% appearing once. Trimming took 4 bases from V and 8 from J, leaving 12 bases between them. Germline assignment: CDR1 SGHNT and CDR2 YYREEE (reference sequence). The CDR3 contains 12 residues. This receptor was taken from a man older than 75 with acute or convalescent COVID-19. Sequencing was performed on peripheral blood. The chain joins TRBV5-4 to TRBJ1-2, with D perhaps TRBD1 (5 bases). The DNA of the CDR3 is TGTGCCAGCAGCCTGAGGGGAGGAGGCTACACCTTC. It codes for CASSLRGGGYTF.